This T cell receptor (beta chain) was profiled in a study of T cells in localized non-small cell lung cancer (dated by TCRdb to the early 2020s). With respect to the entire study: The study analyzed T cell repertoires of hundreds of early-stage NSCLC patients, comparing tumors and uninvolved tumor-adjacent lungs. All 240 or so NSCLC patients in the cohort were treatment-naive and had localized lung tumors that were resected. A mean age of about 66 years was recorded for the NSCLC patients, of whom some 130 were male and 100 to 110 were female. Study-level results and caveats: Because multi-region tumor sequencing was not performed, intratumor heterogeneity could not be ruled out. Because of the exploratory design, TCR variables were selected using unadjusted p-values without false-discovery rate correction. Uninvolved tumor-adjacent lung showed the highest T cell clonality, higher than tumor, which suggests more focused antigenic responses in the uninvolved tumor-adjacent lung. Higher T cell density in blood was associated with longer overall survival, whereas higher clonality in adjacent lung was associated with shorter survival. Of the top 100 tumor clones, a median of roughly 60 were detected in paired uninvolved adjacent lung; around 30 were also among that lung's top 100.

TCR beta CDR3 regions were sequenced from DNA using the immunoSEQ Assay. Turning to the authors' computational methods: T cell density was computed as TCR beta template counts normalized to usable DNA estimated by amplifying housekeeping genes. Richness was estimated with the preseqR package, extrapolating to 400,000 templates for PBMC samples and 120,000 templates for tissue samples. Clonality was defined by subtracting Pielou's evenness from one. Tissue-enriched TCRs were identified through differential abundance testing performed on productive amino-acid clonotypes, with a minimum total count of 5 and an alpha of 0.1. The Jaccard Index and the Morisita Overlap Index were used to quantify repertoire overlap between compartments. GLIPH clustered TCR beta CDR3s with public tetramer-defined viral CDR3s; viral motifs required at least three viral sequences plus V-gene enrichment. This is the immuneACCESS table as TCRdb keeps it, with only in-frame sequences that have V and J called. A part of the clones is gone; compared with another copy, unresolved V genes explain less than half, and the rest is unexplained. D and trimming come from the DNA, and the V and J calls and clone size come from that table. Recorded for this sample are 45,000 to 55,000 clones; just over 85% of them occurred a single time. The biggest ten clones account for over 15% of the sample.

At diagnosis, tumor, uninvolved tumor-adjacent lung and peripheral blood were collected and then preserved as a mix of FFPE and fresh-frozen material. For TCR repertoire profiling, blood samples were analyzed as peripheral blood mononuclear cells. A note on this clone: What this receptor recognizes is not known. No much larger clone is present one base from it, and per-base qualities are unavailable.

The CDR1 and CDR2 encoded by the germline V gene are MNHEY and SVGAGI. The V end gives up 9 bases and the J end 4 bases, leaving 8 bases in the junction not matched to a gene. Including cysteine and phenylalanine, the CDR3 has 13 amino acids. The entry retains the CDR3 DNA only, 39 bases that are in frame from base 1. The sequence was collected from a male donor aged 60 or over with stage III squamous cell lung carcinoma. This chain joins TRBV6-5 to TRBJ2-7; the junction holds 8 bases that match TRBD1. The input for sequencing was peripheral blood, taken before any cancer treatment. The base sequence is TGTGCCAGTAAACGGACAGGGAAATACGAGCAGTACTTC. Translated, this gives CASKRTGKYEQYF.